Listed here are 17 T cell receptor beta chains from one sample, sequenced in a study of T cell changes during pregnancy in multiple sclerosis. Method: immunoSEQ multiplex PCR; TCRdb's copy keeps in-frame clones and lacks some. The table has tens of thousands of clones, 80% to 95% seen once; the top ten hold less than 2%. The sample consisted of peripheral blood, taken in the second trimester of pregnancy. Source of these receptors: a female donor with multiple sclerosis, enrolled in a pregnancy study.

CDR3 in DNA: TGTGCCAGCAGCTTAAACAGGGGCAATGAGCAGTTCTTC. This gives the protein CASSLNRGNEQFF. The chain carries TRBV7-9 and TRBJ2-1; 7 bases are shared with TRBD1. V trimming: 2 bases; J trimming: 6 bases; junction bases outside the gene matches: 1. Germline-derived CDR1 and CDR2 are SEHNR and FQNEAQ (reference sequence). The CDR3 sequence is 13 residues long.

The CDR3 region is CASSQERAAANTYNEQFF. The CDR3 bases are TGCGCCAGCAGCCAAGAGCGGGCAGCAGCGAATACGTACAATGAGCAGTTCTTC. The chain combines TRBV4-1 with TRBJ2-1, with TRBD2 as a possible D gene (5 bases). Germline CDR1 MGHRA, CDR2 YSYEKL. CDR3 length: 18 amino acids. V was trimmed by 0 bases and J by 4 bases, leaving 19 bases between them.

The chain is built from TRBV30 and TRBJ2-1; TRBD2 aligns across 12 bases. The ends lost 3 bases at V and 4 bases at J; junction bases unmatched: 16. The CDR3 covers 19 residues. In germline, CDR1 is GTSNPN, CDR2 SVGIG (reference sequence). This CDR3 reads CAWSTGTGVTSGSYNEQFF. In DNA, the CDR3 is TGTGCCTGGAGCACCGGGACAGGGGTGACTAGCGGGAGTTACAATGAGCAGTTCTTC. Filled out from reference TRBV30 and TRBJ2-1, the complete variable domain reads SQTIHQWPATLVQPVGSPLSLECTVEGTSNPNLYWYRQAAGRGLQLLFYSVGIGQISSEVPQNLSASRPQDRQFILSSKKLLLSDSGFYLCAWSTGTGVTSGSYNEQFFGPGTRLTVL.

The chain couples TRBV4-3 to TRBJ2-1; D possibly corresponds to TRBD2 (6 bases). Germline assignment: CDR1 LGHNA and CDR2 YSLEER. V gave up 0 bases and J gave up 3 bases, with 18 bases separating them. This CDR3 contains 18 residues. This CDR3 reads CASSQESSGLQIYNEQFF. CDR3 coding DNA: TGCGCCAGCAGCCAAGAATCGAGCGGGCTCCAGATCTACAATGAGCAGTTCTTC.

The chain has TRBV18 and TRBJ2-5; TRBD2 might be the D (6 bases). Per germline, CDR1 KGHSH and CDR2 LQKENI. V lost 3 bases, J lost 3 bases, and 11 bases lay in between. This CDR3 region has 14 residues. Here the CDR3 DNA reads TGTGCCAGCTCACCTCCGACTAGGAAAGAGACCCAGTACTTC. Translating gives CASSPPTRKETQYF.

The CDR3 coding sequence is TGTGCCAGCAGTGTCGGGACTCCGAGCGGTGAGCAGTTCTTC. It translates to CASSVGTPSGEQFF. The chain employs TRBV2 and TRBJ2-1; maybe TRBD2 (6 bases). V was cut by 4 bases and J by 9 bases, with 16 bases left in between. Germline V gene lookup returns CDR1 SNHLY and CDR2 FYNNEI. The CDR3 is 14 residues long.

The genes are TRBV27 and TRBJ2-5; D is perhaps TRBD2 (6 bases). V was pared by 2 bases and J by 5 bases, with 12 bases between. CDR3 length equals 14 residues. The germline CDR1 and CDR2 sequences are MNHEY and SMNVEV (reference sequence). CDR3: CASSLAGLSETQYF. CDR3 nucleotides: TGTGCCAGCAGTTTAGCAGGACTATCGGAGACCCAGTACTTC.

This chain links TRBV28 with TRBJ2-5, with 11 bases matching TRBD2. Germline V gene lookup returns CDR1 MDHEN and CDR2 SYDVKM. V was pared by 6 bases and J by 2 bases, with 20 bases of the junction left unmatched. This CDR3 is 20 amino acids long. DNA of the CDR3: TGTGCCAGCAGCCCTTCCCCTGGGACTAGCGGCTCCCCGTGGCAAGAGACCCAGTACTTC. Its protein product is CASSPSPGTSGSPWQETQYF.

The chain recombines TRBV29-1 with TRBJ2-7, with 8 nucleotides matching TRBD2. CDR1 and CDR2 (germline): SQVTM, ANQGSEA. The junction had 4 bases not matched to a gene; V was cut back by 1 base and J by 5 bases. This CDR3 has 13 amino acids. DNA of the CDR3: TGCAGCGTTGAAGGGCTAGCGGGTCACGAGCAGTACTTC. Translated: CSVEGLAGHEQYF.

The V gene is TRBV27, the J gene TRBJ1-6; no clear D. CDR1 MNHEY and CDR2 SMNVEV come from the germline V gene (reference sequence). The CDR3 sequence is 16 residues long. The V end lost 2 bases, the J end lost 10 bases, and 18 bases lay between the germline ends. CDR3 DNA: TGTGCCAGCAGTTTAGTCAGGACGGTAGGAGGGTCACCCCTCCACTTT. It encodes CASSLVRTVGGSPLHF.

The gene calls are TRBV6-5 and TRBJ2-7; no definite D call. Per germline, CDR1 MNHEY and CDR2 SVGAGI. The length of the CDR3 is 15 residues. Trimming stripped 0 bases from V and 2 bases from J, with 11 bases between. CDR3 nucleotide sequence: TGTGCCAGCAGTTACTCTGTAACTACCGCCTACGAGCAGTACTTC. The encoded protein is CASSYSVTTAYEQYF.

The chain links TRBV7-9 to TRBJ1-4, with 10 bases identical to TRBD1. Germline CDR1 SEHNR, CDR2 FQNEAQ (reference sequence). V dropped 5 bases and J dropped 10; count of bases not matched to a gene: 13. This CDR3 has 16 residues. CDR3 sequence reads: CASSVLPTGGLSKLFF. CDR3 DNA sequence: TGTGCCAGCAGCGTGTTACCGACAGGGGGCTTGTCAAAACTGTTTTTT.

The sample holds one count of this clone. This CDR3 is CASISNGQGANEKLFF. CDR3 bases: TGTGCCAGCATCTCAAACGGACAGGGGGCAAATGAAAAACTGTTTTTT. The gene calls are TRBV9 and TRBJ1-4; 11 bases fit TRBD1. The CDR3 length is 16 residues. With 6 bases clipped from V and 5 bases from J, the junction kept 9 bases outside the gene matches. The V gene's germline CDR1 is SGDLS and CDR2 YYNGEE.

This clone showed up just once. The chain recombines TRBV6-1 with TRBJ1-5; D unclear. CDR1 and CDR2 (germline): MNHNS, SASEGT. V was trimmed by 2 bases and J by 6 bases, leaving 17 bases between them. The CDR3 length is 16 residues. The CDR3 DNA reads TGTGCCAGCAGTGAACGCCCCGGGGTTGGCGGTCAGCCCCAGCATTTT. It is translated as CASSERPGVGGQPQHF.

The chain has TRBV6-1 and TRBJ2-1; 10 nucleotides align to TRBD1. Germline V gene lookup returns CDR1 MNHNS and CDR2 SASEGT. There are 15 residues in the CDR3. V lost 4 bases to trimming and J lost 10 bases; unmatched junction nucleotides: 10. The CDR3 loop is CASSGWGQGLGEQFF. The DNA of the CDR3 is TGTGCCAGCAGTGGCTGGGGACAGGGGTTAGGGGAGCAGTTCTTC.

The genes are TRBV7-3 and TRBJ2-1; the match to TRBD2 covers 10 bases. The germline V gene encodes CDR1 SGHTA and CDR2 FQGTGA. CDR3 length: 16 amino acids. Germline trimming cut 1 base from V and 8 bases from J; bases unmatched to any gene: 8. The CDR3 loop reads CASSLISSGSGYEQFF. CDR3 nucleotides: TGTGCCAGCAGCTTAATCTCTAGCGGGAGTGGCTATGAGCAGTTCTTC.

With respect to this clone: The same CDR3 arises from other DNA sequences in this sample as well. This chain uses TRBV6-5 with TRBJ2-7; D is perhaps TRBD1 (6 bases). Germline CDR1 and CDR2: MNHEY and SVGAGI. Trimming left V 0 bases short and J 3 bases short, with 6 bases between. This CDR3 spans 13 amino acids. The DNA of the CDR3 is TGTGCCAGCAGTTACTCACAGGGCTACGAGCAGTACTTC. Translation: CASSYSQGYEQYF.